These 4 T cell receptor beta chains originate from one sample sequenced in a study of T cells in Graves' hyperthyroidism and ophthalmopathy. Template material for amplifying TCR beta CDR3 regions consisted of RNA transcripts. The TCR CDR3 was amplified in a first-round RT-PCR using the HTBI primer set. TCRdb called the multiplex PCR reads again in MiXCR, with one record for every CDR3 protein. Of some 740,000 distinct CDR3 sequences in the sample, 14% were seen once. The material sequenced was blood. Receptor source: a woman between 18 and 29 years old with Graves' hyperthyroidism.

In this sample, this clonotype turned up many times. The rearrangement links TRBV3-1 to TRBJ1-5; TRBD1 might be the D (5 bases). Germline assignment: CDR1 LGHDT and CDR2 YNNKEL (reference sequence). CDR3 length: 17 residues. Trimming left V 0 bases short and J 6 bases short, with 18 bases between. The CDR3 loop is CASSQERGGGVTQPQHF. CDR3 coding DNA: TGTGCCAGCAGCCAAGAAAGAGGTGGGGGGGTGACTCAGCCCCAGCATTTT.

About this clonotype: This sequence may be a read error, since a much larger clone differs from it by one base. This chain uses TRBV7-3 with TRBJ2-2, with 14 bases fitting TRBD2. In germline, CDR1 is SGHTA, CDR2 FQGTGA. Germline trimming cut 5 bases from V and 6 bases from J; bases unmatched to any gene: 5. The CDR3 contains 16 residues. In DNA, the CDR3 is TGTGCCAGCAGCCCGGGACTAGCGGGAGTCGCCGGGGAGCTGTTTTTT. It yields the protein CASSPGLAGVAGELFF.

In its sample, this clonotype was seen many times. The rearrangement links TRBV12-3 or TRBV12-4 to TRBJ2-1; perhaps TRBD2 as D (5 bases). The CDR3 contains 17 residues. V was trimmed by 5 bases and J by 4 bases, leaving 21 bases between them. CDR3 DNA: TGTGCCAGCAGTCCGCCTGCGGGCCCCGTGTCTTACAATGAGCAGTTCTTC. It is translated as CASSPPAGPVSYNEQFF.

The rearrangement links TRBV18 to TRBJ2-2; 11 nucleotides align to TRBD2. V lost 3 bases to trimming and J lost 7 bases; unmatched junction nucleotides: 10. Per germline, CDR1 KGHSH and CDR2 LQKENI. The CDR3 totals 17 residues. CDR3 sequence reads: CASSPILAGGFDGELFF. In nucleotides, the CDR3 is TGTGCCAGCTCACCTATTCTAGCGGGAGGCTTTGACGGGGAGCTGTTTTTT.